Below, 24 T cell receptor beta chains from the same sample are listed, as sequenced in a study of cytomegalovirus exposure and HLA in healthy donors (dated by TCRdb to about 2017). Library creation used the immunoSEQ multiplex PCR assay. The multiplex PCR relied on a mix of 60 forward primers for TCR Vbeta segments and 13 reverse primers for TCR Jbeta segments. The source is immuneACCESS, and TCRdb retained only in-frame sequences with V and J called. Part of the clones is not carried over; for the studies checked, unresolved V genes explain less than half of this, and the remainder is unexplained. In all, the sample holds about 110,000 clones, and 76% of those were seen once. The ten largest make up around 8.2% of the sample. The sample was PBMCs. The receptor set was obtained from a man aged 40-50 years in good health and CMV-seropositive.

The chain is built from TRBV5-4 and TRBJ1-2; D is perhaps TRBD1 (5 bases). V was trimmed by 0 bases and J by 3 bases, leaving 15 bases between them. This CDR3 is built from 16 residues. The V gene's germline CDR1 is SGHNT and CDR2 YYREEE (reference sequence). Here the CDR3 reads CASSLAAGEGHYGYTF. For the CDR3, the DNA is TGTGCCAGCAGCTTGGCCGCGGGGGAGGGGCACTATGGCTACACCTTC.

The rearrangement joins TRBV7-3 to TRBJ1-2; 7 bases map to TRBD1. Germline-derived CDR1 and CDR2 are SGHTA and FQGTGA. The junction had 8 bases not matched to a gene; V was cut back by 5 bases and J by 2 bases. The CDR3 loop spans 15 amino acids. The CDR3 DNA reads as TGTGCCAGCAGCCCTCAACCGGACAGGAACTATGGCTACACCTTC. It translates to CASSPQPDRNYGYTF.

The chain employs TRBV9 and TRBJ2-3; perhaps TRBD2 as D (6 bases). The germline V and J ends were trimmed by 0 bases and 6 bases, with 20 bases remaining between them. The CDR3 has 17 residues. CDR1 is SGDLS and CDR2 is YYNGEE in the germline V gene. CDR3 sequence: CASSVAGVAAWDDTQYF. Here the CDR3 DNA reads TGTGCCAGCAGCGTAGCGGGGGTCGCCGCGTGGGACGATACGCAGTATTTT.

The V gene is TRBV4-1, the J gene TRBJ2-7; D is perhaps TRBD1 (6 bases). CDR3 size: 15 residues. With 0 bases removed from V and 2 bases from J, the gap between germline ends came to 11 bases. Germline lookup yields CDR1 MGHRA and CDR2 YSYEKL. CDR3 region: CASSQDRTVTYEQYF. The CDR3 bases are TGCGCCAGCAGCCAAGATAGGACAGTAACCTACGAGCAGTACTTC.

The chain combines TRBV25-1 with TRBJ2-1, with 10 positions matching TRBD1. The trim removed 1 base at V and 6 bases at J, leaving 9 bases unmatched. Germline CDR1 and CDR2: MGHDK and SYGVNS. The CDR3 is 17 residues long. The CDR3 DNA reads TGTGCCAGCAGTGAATTCCAGGGACAGGGGACGAGCAATGAGCAGTTCTTC. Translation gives CASSEFQGQGTSNEQFF.

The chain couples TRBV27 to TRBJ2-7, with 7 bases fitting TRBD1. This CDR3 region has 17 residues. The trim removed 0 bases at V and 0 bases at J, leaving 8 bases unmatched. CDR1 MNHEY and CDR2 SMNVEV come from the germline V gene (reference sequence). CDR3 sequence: CASSLSRQGMGSYEQYF. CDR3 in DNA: TGTGCCAGCAGTTTATCCAGACAGGGAATGGGCTCCTACGAGCAGTACTTC.

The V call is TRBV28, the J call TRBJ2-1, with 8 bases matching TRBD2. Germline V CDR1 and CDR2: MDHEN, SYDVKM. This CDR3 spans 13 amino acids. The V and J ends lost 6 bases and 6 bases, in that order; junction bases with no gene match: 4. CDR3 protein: CASRAGTSNEQFF. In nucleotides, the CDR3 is TGTGCCAGCAGAGCCGGGACTAGCAATGAGCAGTTCTTC.

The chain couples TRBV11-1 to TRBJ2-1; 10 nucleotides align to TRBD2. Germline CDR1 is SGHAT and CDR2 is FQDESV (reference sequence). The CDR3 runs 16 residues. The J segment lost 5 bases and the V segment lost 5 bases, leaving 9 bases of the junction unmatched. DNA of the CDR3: TGTGCCAGCAGCCGACCTAGCGGGAGAGCGAACAATGAGCAGTTCTTC. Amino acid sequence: CASSRPSGRANNEQFF.

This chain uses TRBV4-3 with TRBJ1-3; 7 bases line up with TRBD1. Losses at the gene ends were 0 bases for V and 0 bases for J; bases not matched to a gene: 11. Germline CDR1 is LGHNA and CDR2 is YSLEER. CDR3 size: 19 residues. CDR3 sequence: CASSQDRLQGTFSGNTIYF. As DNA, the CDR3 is TGCGCCAGCAGCCAAGATCGGCTACAGGGGACATTCTCTGGAAACACCATATATTTT.

CDR3 bases: TGCGCCAGCAGCTTGAAAGTTAGTGATTCCTACGAGCAGTACTTC. Its translation is CASSLKVSDSYEQYF. The chain links TRBV5-1 to TRBJ2-7; D gene uncertain. V was clipped by 1 base and J by 1 base, with 12 bases between them. The CDR3 runs to 15 residues. Per the germline V gene, CDR1 is SGHRS and CDR2 is YFSETQ.

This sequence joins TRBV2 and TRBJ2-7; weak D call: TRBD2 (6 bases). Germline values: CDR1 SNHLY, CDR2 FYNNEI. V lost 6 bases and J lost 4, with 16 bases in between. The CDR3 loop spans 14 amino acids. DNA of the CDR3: TGTGCCAGCAGCAGGGACTCCTACACTTACGAGCAGTACTTC. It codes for CASSRDSYTYEQYF.

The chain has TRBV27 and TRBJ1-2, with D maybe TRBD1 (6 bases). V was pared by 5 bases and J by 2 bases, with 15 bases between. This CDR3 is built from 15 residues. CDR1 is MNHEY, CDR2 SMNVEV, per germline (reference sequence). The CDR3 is CASSPRTDSNYGYTF. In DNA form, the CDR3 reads TGTGCCAGCAGTCCCCGGACAGACTCAAACTATGGCTACACCTTC.

The CDR3 coding sequence is TGTGCCAGCAGCTTGGCGTTGAATGGGGGCAGCGAGCAGTACTTC. Translated: CASSLALNGGSEQYF. The gene calls are TRBV5-5 and TRBJ2-7; D possibly corresponds to TRBD1 (6 bases). The V gene lost 0 bases and the J gene lost 6 bases, with 16 bases spanning the gap. CDR1 is SGHKS, CDR2 YYEKEE, per germline (reference sequence). The CDR3 loop spans 15 amino acids. Supplemented by reference TRBV5-5 and TRBJ2-7, the full variable domain reads DAGVTQSPTHLIKTRGQQVTLRCSPISGHKSVSWYQQVLGQGPQFIFQYYEKEERGRGNFPDRFSARQFPNYSSELNVNALLLGDSALYLCASSLALNGGSEQYFGPGTRLTVT.

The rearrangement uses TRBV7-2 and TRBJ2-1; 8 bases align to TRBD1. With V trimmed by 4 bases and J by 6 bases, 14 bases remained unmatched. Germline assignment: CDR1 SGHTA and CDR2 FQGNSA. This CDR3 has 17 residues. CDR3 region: CASSSFGTGQVINEQFF. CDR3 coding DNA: TGTGCCAGCAGCTCCTTCGGGACGGGACAGGTGATCAATGAGCAGTTCTTC.

The CDR3 is CASNTFNYGYTF. The CDR3 bases are TGTGCCAGTAATACATTTAACTATGGCTACACCTTC. This chain uses TRBV28 with TRBJ1-2; D not resolved. Germline V gene sequence: CDR1 MDHEN, CDR2 SYDVKM. V lost 9 bases and J lost 1, with 9 bases in between. CDR3 length: 12 amino acids.

CDR3 nucleotides: TGCAGTGCTAGAGTCGAGCGCGAGCAGTACTTC. It specifies CSARVEREQYF. This chain uses TRBV20-1 with TRBJ2-7; D is undetermined. The V gene lost 1 base and the J gene lost 6 bases, with 7 bases spanning the gap. Germline-derived CDR1 and CDR2 are DFQATT and SNEGSKA (reference sequence). CDR3 length equals 11 residues.

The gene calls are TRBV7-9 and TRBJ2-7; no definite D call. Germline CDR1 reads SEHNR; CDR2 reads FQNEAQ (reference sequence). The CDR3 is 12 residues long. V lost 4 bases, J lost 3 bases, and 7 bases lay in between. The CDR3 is CASSSTDYEQYF. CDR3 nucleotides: TGTGCCAGCAGCTCTACTGACTACGAGCAGTACTTC.

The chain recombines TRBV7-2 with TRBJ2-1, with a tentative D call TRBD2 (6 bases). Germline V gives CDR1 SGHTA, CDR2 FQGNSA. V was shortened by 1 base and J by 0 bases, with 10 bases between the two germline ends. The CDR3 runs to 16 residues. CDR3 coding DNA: TGTGCCAGCAGCTTAGTAGGGAGGAGCTCCTACAATGAGCAGTTCTTC. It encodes CASSLVGRSSYNEQFF.

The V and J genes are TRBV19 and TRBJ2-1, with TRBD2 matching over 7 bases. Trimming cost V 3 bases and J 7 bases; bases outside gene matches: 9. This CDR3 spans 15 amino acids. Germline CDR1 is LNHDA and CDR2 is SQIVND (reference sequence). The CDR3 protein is CASSMRSGIENEQFF. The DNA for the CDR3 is TGTGCCAGTAGTATGAGGAGCGGGATCGAGAATGAGCAGTTCTTC.

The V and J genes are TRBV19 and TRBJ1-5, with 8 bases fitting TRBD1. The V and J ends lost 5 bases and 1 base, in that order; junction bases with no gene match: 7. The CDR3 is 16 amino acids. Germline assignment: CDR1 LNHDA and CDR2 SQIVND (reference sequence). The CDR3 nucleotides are TGTGCCAGTAGTTGGGGTGACAGGGGAAGCAATCAGCCCCAGCATTTT. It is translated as CASSWGDRGSNQPQHF.

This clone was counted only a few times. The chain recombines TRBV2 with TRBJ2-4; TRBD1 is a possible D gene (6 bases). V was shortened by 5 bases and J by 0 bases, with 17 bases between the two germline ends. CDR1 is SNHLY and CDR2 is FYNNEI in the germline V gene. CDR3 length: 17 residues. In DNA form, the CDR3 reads TGTGCCAGCAGTCCGGGACATCCTAGACTAGCCAAAAACATTCAGTACTTC. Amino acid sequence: CASSPGHPRLAKNIQYF.

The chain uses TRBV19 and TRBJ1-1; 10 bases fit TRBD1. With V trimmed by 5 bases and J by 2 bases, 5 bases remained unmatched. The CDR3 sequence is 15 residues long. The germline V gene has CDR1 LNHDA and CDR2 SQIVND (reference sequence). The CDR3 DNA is TGTGCCAGTAGTCCGGGACAGGGGCGTAACACTGAAGCTTTCTTT. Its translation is CASSPGQGRNTEAFF.

The CDR3 region has the DNA TGTGCCAGCAGCGTAGCCCTAGCGGGGGATGGGTATACGCAGTATTTT. Translation: CASSVALAGDGYTQYF. V gene TRBV9 combines with J gene TRBJ2-3; 10 nucleotides agree with TRBD2. The CDR3 has 16 residues. Germline CDR1 SGDLS, CDR2 YYNGEE. The V gene end was trimmed by 0 bases and the J gene end by 7 bases; junction bases not matched to a gene: 8.

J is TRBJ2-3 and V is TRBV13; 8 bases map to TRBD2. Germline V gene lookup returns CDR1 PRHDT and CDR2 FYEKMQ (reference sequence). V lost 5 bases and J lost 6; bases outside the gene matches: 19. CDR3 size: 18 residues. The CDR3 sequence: CASSTRLRGGLGADTQYF. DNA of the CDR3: TGTGCCAGCAGCACCCGTTTGCGCGGGGGGCTCGGGGCGGATACGCAGTATTTT.